Listed here are 29 T cell receptor beta chains from one sample, sequenced in a study of T-cell reconstitution after alpha-beta-depleted transplantation in children. A library of TCRbeta sequences, prepared with unique molecular identifiers, was generated. TCRdb recomputed calls from the PCR reads with MiXCR, one row per CDR3 protein. The sample lists almost 600,000 distinct CDR3 sequences; 27% were seen once. Sequencing used PBMCs, obtained before TCRalphabeta/CD19-depleted stem cell transplant. The receptors here all came from a boy younger than two with Wiskott-Aldrich syndrome, due to receive a stem cell transplant.

This clonotype was recorded a few times. V gene TRBV11-2 combines with J gene TRBJ2-5, with 8 bases that match TRBD2. Germline V gene lookup returns CDR1 SGHAT and CDR2 FQNNGV. Losses at the gene ends were 0 bases for V and 5 bases for J; bases not matched to a gene: 2. The CDR3 is 14 amino acids. The CDR3, as DNA: TGTGCCAGCAGCTTAGAAACGGGAGGGGAGACCCAGTACTTC. Protein product: CASSLETGGETQYF.

The chain combines TRBV12-3 or TRBV12-4 with TRBJ2-7, with D unresolved. This CDR3 region has 15 residues. Trimming removed 2 bases at V and 3 bases at J, with 14 bases between. Here the CDR3 DNA reads TGTGCCAGCAGTTTATCGGCACTCTTTGGCTACGAGCAGTACTTC. Translated, it gives CASSLSALFGYEQYF.

This clonotype has only a few counts. V and J are TRBV7-3 and TRBJ1-1, with a tentative D call TRBD1 (6 bases). The CDR3 totals 13 residues. The germline gives CDR1 SGHTA, CDR2 FQGTGA. The V end lost 5 bases, the J end lost 3 bases, and 10 bases lay between the germline ends. The CDR3 sequence is CASSTRGDTEAFF. In DNA, the CDR3 is TGTGCCAGCAGCACAAGGGGGGACACTGAAGCTTTCTTT.

This clonotype was counted only a few times. This chain connects TRBV29-1 to TRBJ2-2, with D perhaps being TRBD1 or TRBD2 (5 bases each). The CDR3 consists of 13 residues. Germline CDR1 SQVTM, CDR2 ANQGSEA. V lost 5 bases and J 5 bases, leaving 12 bases between the germline ends. CDR3 in DNA: TGCAGCGTTCCCCAGGGAGCGACCGGGGAGCTGTTTTTT. It specifies CSVPQGATGELFF.

There are a few counts of this clonotype. CDR3 loop: CSASVQLNTEAFF. The CDR3 DNA reads TGCAGTGCTAGTGTCCAGTTGAACACTGAAGCTTTCTTT. The chain carries TRBV20-1 and TRBJ1-1; D unresolved. The V end was cut by 3 bases, the J end by 0 bases, with 8 bases between. Germline V gene data show CDR1 as DFQATT and CDR2 as SNEGSKA (reference sequence). The CDR3 runs to 13 residues.

The chain combines TRBV2 with TRBJ2-7; 9 bases agree with TRBD1. V was clipped by 7 bases and J by 4 bases; unmatched bases: 11. Germline V gene data show CDR1 as SNHLY and CDR2 as FYNNEI. CDR3 length equals 15 residues. For the CDR3, the DNA is TGTGCCAGCATGTATGGACAGGGGATTTTTTACGAGCAGTACTTC. Translating it yields CASMYGQGIFYEQYF. Full variable domain (outside the CDR3, taken from reference TRBV2 and TRBJ2-7): EPEVTQTPSHQVTQMGQEVILRCVPISNHLYFYWYRQILGQKVEFLVSFYNNEISEKSEIFDDQFSVERPDGSNFTLKIRSTKLEDSAMYFCASMYGQGIFYEQYFGPGTRLTVT.

The chain combines TRBV12-3 or TRBV12-4 with TRBJ2-1; D may be TRBD2 (7 bases). This CDR3 contains 14 residues. The germline V and J ends were trimmed by 5 bases and 10 bases, with 18 bases remaining between them. The CDR3 bases are TGTGCCAGCAGTGACAGTGGGGGGGCAGGGGAGCAGTTCTTC. This sequence encodes CASSDSGGAGEQFF.

This clonotype came up a few times. The chain recombines TRBV6-5 with TRBJ2-5, with 8 positions matching TRBD2. This CDR3 is 14 amino acids long. Germline V CDR1 and CDR2: MNHEY, SVGAGI. V trimming: 0 bases; J trimming: 5 bases; junction bases outside the gene matches: 2. The CDR3 bases are TGTGCCAGCAGTTACTCCTTAGCGGGGGAGACCCAGTACTTC. It encodes CASSYSLAGETQYF.

The V and J genes are TRBV5-1 and TRBJ2-5; D possibly corresponds to TRBD2 (5 bases). Trimming pared 0 bases from V and 5 bases from J, leaving 11 bases between. The germline CDR1 and CDR2 sequences are SGHRS and YFSETQ. The CDR3 consists of 14 residues. The CDR3 sequence is CASSLEFGMETQYF. The CDR3 DNA reads TGCGCCAGCAGCTTGGAATTCGGGATGGAGACCCAGTACTTC.

The CDR3 region is CASSATGTETQYF. In DNA form, the CDR3 reads TGTGCCAGCTCAGCGACAGGGACGGAGACCCAGTACTTC. This chain joins TRBV18 and TRBJ2-5; 7 positions agree with TRBD1. This CDR3 region has 13 residues. J lost 5 bases, V lost 5 bases, and 5 bases had no gene match. In germline, CDR1 is KGHSH, CDR2 LQKENI.

There are a few counts of this clonotype. This chain links TRBV5-1 with TRBJ1-1, with 9 nucleotides matching TRBD1. Germline CDR1 is SGHRS and CDR2 is YFSETQ. J gave up 0 bases and V 0 bases, and 3 bases lay outside the gene matches. This CDR3 region has 16 residues. The DNA for the CDR3 is TGCGCCAGCAGCTTGGGACAGGGGGTAATGAACACTGAAGCTTTCTTT. It codes for CASSLGQGVMNTEAFF.

The J gene is TRBJ2-7, the V gene TRBV7-2, with TRBD1 as a possible D gene (6 bases). The CDR3 totals 14 residues. Germline values: CDR1 SGHTA, CDR2 FQGNSA. V was trimmed by 1 base and J by 3 bases, leaving 10 bases between them. The CDR3 DNA sequence: TGTGCCAGCAGCTTAGTGAAAGGGGGCTACGAGCAGTACTTC. It encodes CASSLVKGGYEQYF.

This clonotype was counted a few times. The chain joins TRBV12-3 or TRBV12-4 to TRBJ2-7; possibly TRBD2 for D (6 bases). V lost 5 bases, J lost 2 bases, and 10 bases lay in between. The CDR3 is made up of 13 amino acids. CDR3 region: CASSTSSPYEQYF. The DNA of the CDR3 is TGTGCCAGCAGTACTAGCAGCCCCTACGAGCAGTACTTC.

The chain is built from TRBV7-7 and TRBJ2-7, with D perhaps matching TRBD2 (5 bases). The germline CDR1 and CDR2 sequences are SSHAT and FNYEAQ (reference sequence). This CDR3 spans 14 amino acids. With 7 bases removed from V and 0 bases from J, the gap between germline ends came to 13 bases. CDR3 protein: CASNKQEDSYEQYF. The DNA for the CDR3 is TGTGCCAGCAACAAGCAGGAGGACTCCTACGAGCAGTACTTC.

The chain joins TRBV12-3 or TRBV12-4 to TRBJ2-7; D may be TRBD1 (5 bases). The length of the CDR3 is 13 residues. Trimming shortened V by 5 bases and J by 4 bases, and 12 bases separated the two germline ends. CDR3 sequence: CASSLVTAYEQYF. In DNA form, the CDR3 reads TGTGCCAGCAGTCTAGTGACAGCGTACGAGCAGTACTTC.

This chain joins TRBV3-1 and TRBJ2-7; the D is unclear. Germline V gene lookup returns CDR1 LGHDT and CDR2 YNNKEL (reference sequence). This CDR3 is built from 13 residues. V was trimmed by 0 bases and J by 9 bases, leaving 12 bases between them. For the CDR3, the DNA is TGTGCCAGCAGCCAAGATTTCTGGAGTGCGCAGTACTTC. Protein: CASSQDFWSAQYF.

This clonotype has only a few counts. The chain has TRBV7-3 and TRBJ2-2; D remains ambiguous. The CDR3 is 13 residues long. V lost 0 bases and J lost 7, with 6 bases in between. The germline V gene encodes CDR1 SGHTA and CDR2 FQGTGA. CDR3 loop: CASSLTVYGELFF. DNA for the CDR3: TGTGCCAGCAGCTTAACTGTCTACGGGGAGCTGTTTTTT.

This clonotype was recorded a few times. The rearrangement joins TRBV4-1 to TRBJ2-7, with TRBD1 identical over 7 bases. J was trimmed by 9 bases and V by 3 bases; bases with no gene match: 17. The V gene's germline CDR1 is MGHRA and CDR2 YSYEKL. CDR3 size: 16 residues. CDR3 DNA sequence: TGCGCCAGCAGCCAGTGGGACAGTGCACCGAGCCAGGGGCAGTACTTC. It specifies CASSQWDSAPSQGQYF.

The chain joins TRBV7-9 to TRBJ2-7; D may be TRBD2 (5 bases). The germline V gene encodes CDR1 SEHNR and CDR2 FQNEAQ (reference sequence). The CDR3 consists of 12 residues. V was clipped by 8 bases and J by 7 bases, with 15 bases between them. Here the CDR3 reads CASQRDSREQYF. Here the CDR3 DNA reads TGTGCCAGCCAACGGGATTCACGGGAGCAGTACTTC.

This clonotype turned up a few times. The chain recombines TRBV28 with TRBJ2-7, with a weak D call TRBD2 (6 bases). The V end lost 2 bases, the J end lost 0 bases, and 11 bases lay between the germline ends. CDR1 and CDR2 from the germline V gene are MDHEN and SYDVKM. The CDR3 has 15 residues. CDR3 loop: CASSLGGIVSYEQYF. The DNA of the CDR3 is TGTGCCAGCAGTTTAGGCGGGATCGTCTCCTACGAGCAGTACTTC.

The V and J genes are TRBV20-1 and TRBJ2-2; D is unclear. The length of the CDR3 is 12 residues. Germline V gives CDR1 DFQATT, CDR2 SNEGSKA (reference sequence). Deletions cut 1 base from V and 5 bases from J, with 5 bases between. The CDR3 reads CSARVKTGELFF. CDR3 DNA: TGCAGTGCTAGAGTAAAAACCGGGGAGCTGTTTTTT.

This clonotype has only a few counts. V usage is TRBV5-1 and J usage is TRBJ1-1; 7 bases line up with TRBD1. J was trimmed by 1 base and V by 4 bases; bases with no gene match: 7. Germline V gene data show CDR1 as SGHRS and CDR2 as YFSETQ. The CDR3 is 15 amino acids. The CDR3 protein is CASSTTQGTNTEAFF. For the CDR3, the DNA is TGCGCCAGCAGCACCACACAGGGGACGAACACTGAAGCTTTCTTT.

The rearrangement links TRBV3-1 to TRBJ1-4; perhaps TRBD1 as D (6 bases). V gave up 3 bases and J gave up 3 bases, with 11 bases separating them. The CDR3 contains 15 residues. The V gene's germline CDR1 is LGHDT and CDR2 YNNKEL (reference sequence). DNA for the CDR3: TGTGCCAGCAGCCAGCTACAGGGATCTAATGAAAAACTGTTTTTT. Protein sequence: CASSQLQGSNEKLFF.

The chain employs TRBV11-2 and TRBJ2-3; D remains ambiguous. V lost 1 base and J lost 2, with 10 bases in between. The germline V gene encodes CDR1 SGHAT and CDR2 FQNNGV. There are 15 residues in the CDR3. The CDR3: CASSLVGQATDTQYF. Written as DNA, the CDR3 is TGTGCCAGCAGCTTAGTTGGGCAGGCCACAGATACGCAGTATTTT.

This chain links TRBV3-1 with TRBJ2-1; a possible D gene is TRBD2 (7 bases). V was clipped by 4 bases and J by 4 bases, with 17 bases between them. The CDR3 is 16 amino acids. Germline V gives CDR1 LGHDT, CDR2 YNNKEL (reference sequence). The DNA of the CDR3 is TGTGCCAGCAGCCCCCGGGGGGCGGAGGGGTACAATGAGCAGTTCTTC. Amino acids: CASSPRGAEGYNEQFF.

This clonotype has only a few counts. The chain employs TRBV27 and TRBJ2-1; 12 bases are shared with TRBD2. CDR1 MNHEY and CDR2 SMNVEV come from the germline V gene (reference sequence). The CDR3 runs to 15 residues. J lost 7 bases, V lost 7 bases, and 8 bases had no gene match. In DNA, the CDR3 is TGTGCCAGCACCCGACGGACTAGCGGGGTGAATGAGCAGTTCTTC. Its translation is CASTRRTSGVNEQFF.

This clonotype has just a few counts. The gene calls are TRBV5-1 and TRBJ1-3, with D hard to call. Trimming removed 5 bases at V and 0 bases at J, with 12 bases between. The CDR3 is 15 residues long. CDR1 and CDR2 from the germline V gene are SGHRS and YFSETQ. Here the CDR3 reads CASSLDGLSGNTIYF. The CDR3 DNA reads TGCGCCAGCAGTCTGGACGGCCTCTCTGGAAACACCATATATTTT.

The chain combines TRBV5-6 with TRBJ1-1; TRBD1 matches 8 bases. With 2 bases clipped from V and 5 bases from J, the junction kept 5 bases outside the gene matches. This CDR3 spans 14 amino acids. CDR1 and CDR2 (germline): SGHDT, YYEEEE. The CDR3 protein is CASSFQGAGTEAFF. CDR3 sequence (DNA): TGTGCCAGCAGCTTTCAGGGGGCAGGGACTGAAGCTTTCTTT.

This clonotype turned up a few times. The J gene is TRBJ2-4, the V gene TRBV29-1; 7 bases are shared with TRBD1. The germline V gene encodes CDR1 SQVTM and CDR2 ANQGSEA. V shed 7 bases, J shed 5 bases, and the junction held 2 bases outside the gene matches. This CDR3 contains 11 residues. The CDR3 loop reads CSGGTENIQYF. The CDR3 region has the DNA TGCAGCGGTGGGACAGAAAACATTCAGTACTTC.